One TCR beta chain is described in this entry. The antigen is unknown. This specimen comes from a study of cytomegalovirus exposure and HLA in healthy donors. Findings and caveats of the study: In vitro assays verified that three CMV-associated chains recognized CMV antigens specifically. Using a false discovery rate of 0.05, a later analysis showed that 16,951 TCR beta sequences were associated with HLA alleles. Productive rates of about 87% or about 30% were seen for most TCR beta V segments in an earlier analysis.

It was with 60 Vbeta and 13 Jbeta primers that the PCR ran. Some clones are missing from TCRdb's copy, which holds only in-frame ones; the method was immunoSEQ multiplex PCR. The sample carries about 160,000 clones, 60% to 85% recorded once. This TCR was sampled from a man younger than 45 in good health and CMV-seropositive. The material sequenced was PBMCs.

CDR3 loop: CASSLAYGGEETQYF. CDR3 nucleotide sequence: TGTGCCAGCAGCTTGGCCTATGGCGGGGAAGAGACCCAGTACTTC. This chain joins TRBV5-4 and TRBJ2-5; perhaps TRBD2 as D (6 bases). The germline V gene has CDR1 SGHNT and CDR2 YYREEE (reference sequence). The CDR3 spans 15 residues. Deletions cut 0 bases from V and 3 bases from J, with 12 bases between.